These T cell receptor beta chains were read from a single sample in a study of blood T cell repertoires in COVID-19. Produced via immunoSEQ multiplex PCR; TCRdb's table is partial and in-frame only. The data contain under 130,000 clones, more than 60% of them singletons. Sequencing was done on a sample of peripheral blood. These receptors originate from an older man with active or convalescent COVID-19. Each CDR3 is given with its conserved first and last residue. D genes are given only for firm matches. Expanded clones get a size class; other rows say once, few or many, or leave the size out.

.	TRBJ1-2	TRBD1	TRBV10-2	TGCGCCAGCAGATCGGGACAGGGGGCAAGTGGCTACACCTTC	CASRSGQGASGYTF
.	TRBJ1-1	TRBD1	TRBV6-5	TGTGCCAGCAGTAACCCCGGGACAGGGGATTCAGCTTTCTTT	CASSNPGTGDSAFF
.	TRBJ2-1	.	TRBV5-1	TGCGCCAGCAGCTACAGCCTGGGGACCGTACGGGGGAAGCAGTTCTTC	CASSYSLGTVRGKQFF
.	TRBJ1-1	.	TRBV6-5	TGTGCCAGCAGTCACCCGGGGGACGACACTGAAGCTTTCTTT	CASSHPGDDTEAFF
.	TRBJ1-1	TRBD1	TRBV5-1	TGCGCCAGCAGCTTGGCTCAGGGGGGGAACACTGAAGCTTTCTTT	CASSLAQGGNTEAFF
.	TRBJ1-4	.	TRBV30	TGTGCCTGGAGCCCTCAGGGTGCAACTAATGAAAAACTGTTTTTT	CAWSPQGATNEKLFF
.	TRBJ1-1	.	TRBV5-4	TGTGCCAGCAGCTCAGCTCAGGGGCGCAGTTTTAACACTGAAGCTTTCTTT	CASSSAQGRSFNTEAFF
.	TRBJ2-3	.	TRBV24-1	TGTGCCACCAGTGATTTAGGGGGGGCAGGAGGAGATACGCAGTATTTT	CATSDLGGAGGDTQYF
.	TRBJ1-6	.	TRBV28	TGTGCCAGCAGTTTATTAGAGTCAGGAAATTCACCCCTCCACTTT	CASSLLESGNSPLHF
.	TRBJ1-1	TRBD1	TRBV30	TGTGCCTCCGCCTGGGACAGGGGCACTGAAGCTTTCTTT	CASAWDRGTEAFF
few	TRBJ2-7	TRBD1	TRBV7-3	TGTGCCAGCAGCTTAATCGGGACAGCAGAAGGAGAGCAGTACTTC	CASSLIGTAEGEQYF
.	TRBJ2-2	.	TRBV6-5	TGTGCCAGCAGTCACAGGGTGGAGGCCGGGGAGCTGTTTTTT	CASSHRVEAGELFF
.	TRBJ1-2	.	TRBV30	TGTGCCTGGAGTGTCTCAGTCTATGGCTACACCTTC	CAWSVSVYGYTF
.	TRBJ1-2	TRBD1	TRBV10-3	TGTGCCACAAGATCCGGGACAGGGGAGCATGGCTACACCTTC	CATRSGTGEHGYTF
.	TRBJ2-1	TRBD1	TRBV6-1	TGTGCCAGCAGTGAGGGACAGCCCGTTTACAATGAGCAGTTCTTC	CASSEGQPVYNEQFF
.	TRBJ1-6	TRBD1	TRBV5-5	TGTGCCAGCAGGATGGGACAGAGGAATTCACCCCTCCACTTT	CASRMGQRNSPLHF
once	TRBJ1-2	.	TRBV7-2	TGTGCCAGCAGCTCAGGGAGGGTTTGGGGCTACACCTTC	CASSSGRVWGYTF
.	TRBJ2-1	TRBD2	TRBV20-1	TGCAGTGCTAGTGGGACTAGTGAGGATGAGCAGTTCTTC	CSASGTSEDEQFF
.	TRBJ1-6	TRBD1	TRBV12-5	TGTGCTAGTGGTTTGTTGACAGGGAGGTCCTATAATTCACCCCTCCACTTT	CASGLLTGRSYNSPLHF
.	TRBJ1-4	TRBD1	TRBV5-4	TGTGCCAGCAGCGCTAGTACAGGGGATGGTGAAAAACTGTTTTTT	CASSASTGDGEKLFF
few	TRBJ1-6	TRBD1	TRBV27	TGTGCCAGCAGGGGGGACAGGAGGGCCCTCCACTTT	CASRGDRRALHF
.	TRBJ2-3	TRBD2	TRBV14	TGTGCCAGCAGCCGTCTTGGGCGGGGGGGTGCAGATACGCAGTATTTT	CASSRLGRGGADTQYF
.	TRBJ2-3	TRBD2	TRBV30	TGTGCCTGGAGTTCTAGCGGAAGCACAGATACGCAGTATTTT	CAWSSSGSTDTQYF
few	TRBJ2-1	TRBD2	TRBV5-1	TGCGCCAGCAGCTTCATCGTCGCCGGGGGGAATGAGCAGTTCTTC	CASSFIVAGGNEQFF
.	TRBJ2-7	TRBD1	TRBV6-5	TGTGCCAGCGACTCCCCGACAGGGATCATCGACGAGCAGTACTTC	CASDSPTGIIDEQYF
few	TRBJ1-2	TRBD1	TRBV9	TGTGCCAGCAGCCTGACAGGGAGCTATGGCTACACCTTC	CASSLTGSYGYTF
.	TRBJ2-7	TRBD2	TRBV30	TGTGCCTCCGCAACTAGCGGGAGCTCCTACGAGCAGTACTTC	CASATSGSSYEQYF
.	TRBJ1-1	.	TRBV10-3	TGTGCCATCAGTGGGGTAGGGGAAAGCTGGACTGAAGCTTTCTTT	CAISGVGESWTEAFF
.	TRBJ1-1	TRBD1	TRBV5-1	TGCGCCAGCACCGGGACAGCTAGCACTGAAGCTTTCTTT	CASTGTASTEAFF
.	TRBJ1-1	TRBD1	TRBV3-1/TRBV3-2	TGTGCCAGCAGAAAAGGACAGGGGAACACTGAAGCTTTCTTT	CASRKGQGNTEAFF
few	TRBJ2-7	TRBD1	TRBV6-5	TGTGCCAGCAGACGGGGCTTGGACAGGGCTGGCGAGCAGTACTTC	CASRRGLDRAGEQYF
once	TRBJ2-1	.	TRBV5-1	TGCGCCAGCAGCTTCTCCGAGGAGCAGTTCTTC	CASSFSEEQFF
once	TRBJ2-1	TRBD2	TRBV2	TGTGCCAGCAAGCGGGAGGACCCGAGGGAGTTCTTC	CASKREDPREFF
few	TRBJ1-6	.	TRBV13	TGTGCCAGCAGCTCTGGAGATTCACCCCTCCACTTT	CASSSGDSPLHF
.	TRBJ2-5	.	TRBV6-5	TGTGCCAGCATTCGTGACCCCGGGGAGGAGACCCAGTACTTC	CASIRDPGEETQYF
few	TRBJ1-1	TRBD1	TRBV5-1	TGCGCCAGCAGCCCAGCTCTGGGACAGGGCTTGAACACTGAAGCTTTCTTT	CASSPALGQGLNTEAFF
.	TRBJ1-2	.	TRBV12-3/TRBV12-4	TGTGCCAGCAGTCTCTCCGGGAATGGCTACACCTTC	CASSLSGNGYTF
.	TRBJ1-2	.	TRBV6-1	TGTGCCAGCAGTGAAGCATGGGGGCAGGGTGGCTACACCTTC	CASSEAWGQGGYTF
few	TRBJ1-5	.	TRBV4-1	TGCGCCAGCAGCCAAGATCTGGGCGGGGGGGATCAGCCCCAGCATTTT	CASSQDLGGGDQPQHF
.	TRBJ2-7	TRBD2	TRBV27	TGTGCCAGCAGGGGTGGGACTAGCGGGAGGCGGCTAAAATACGAGCAGTACTTC	CASRGGTSGRRLKYEQYF
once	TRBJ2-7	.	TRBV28	TGTGCCAGCAGGAACAACAAGGGAACAGGGTTCTACGAGCAGTACTTC	CASRNNKGTGFYEQYF
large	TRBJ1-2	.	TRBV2	TGTGCCAGCAGTGAAGCGCCTACCCAGGACTATGGCTACACCTTC	CASSEAPTQDYGYTF
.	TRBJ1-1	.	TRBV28	TGTGCCAGCAGTTCAGCGGCGTGGGACACTGAAGCTTTCTTT	CASSSAAWDTEAFF
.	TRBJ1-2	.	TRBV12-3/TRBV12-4	TGTGCCAGCAGCCCACTGGGGGGAGGCTACACCTTC	CASSPLGGGYTF